The following is a T cell receptor (beta chain) sequence with its context. As yet, its antigen is unknown. PCR was run on genomic DNA. Amplification of the beta chain CDR3 used 30 forward and 13 reverse multiplex primers. TCRdb reprocessed the multiplex PCR reads with MiXCR, giving one entry per CDR3 protein. The data show about 270,000 distinct CDR3 sequences, with 45% to 60% seen just once and approximately 15% held by the top ten. This specimen belongs to a study of type 1 and type 2 diabetes patients. Broader study findings: Some T1D-only expanded clones might appear in more T2D or control samples. Highly-expanded CD4+ clones were few in type 2 diabetes, median one, roughly 4% of reads.

The specimen sequenced was peripheral blood mononuclear cells (PBMCs). The sequence was obtained from a man younger than 30 with type 2 diabetes.

The CDR3 loop is CASRQGMVNTEAFF. CDR3 nucleotide sequence: TGTGCCAGCAGACAGGGGATGGTGAACACTGAAGCTTTCTTT. The gene calls are TRBV6-1 and TRBJ1-1; 7 positions match TRBD1. J lost 0 bases, V lost 6 bases, and 4 bases had no gene match. Looked up from germline, CDR1 is MNHNS and CDR2 is SASEGT. The CDR3 length is 14 residues.